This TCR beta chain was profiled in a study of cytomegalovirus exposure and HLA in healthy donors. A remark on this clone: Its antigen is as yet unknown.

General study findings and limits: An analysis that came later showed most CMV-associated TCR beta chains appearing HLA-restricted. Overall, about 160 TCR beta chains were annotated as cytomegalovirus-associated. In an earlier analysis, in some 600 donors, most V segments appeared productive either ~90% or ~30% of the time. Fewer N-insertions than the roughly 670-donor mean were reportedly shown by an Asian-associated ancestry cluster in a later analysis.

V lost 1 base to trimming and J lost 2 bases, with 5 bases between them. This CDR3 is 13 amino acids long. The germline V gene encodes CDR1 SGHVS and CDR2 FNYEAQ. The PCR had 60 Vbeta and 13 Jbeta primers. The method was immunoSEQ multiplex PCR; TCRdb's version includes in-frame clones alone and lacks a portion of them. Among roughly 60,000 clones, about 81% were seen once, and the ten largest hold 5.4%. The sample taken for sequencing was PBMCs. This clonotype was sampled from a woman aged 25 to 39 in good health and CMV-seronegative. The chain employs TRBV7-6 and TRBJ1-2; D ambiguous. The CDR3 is CASSLDSNYGYTF. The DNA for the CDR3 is TGTGCCAGCAGCTTAGATTCGAACTATGGCTACACCTTC. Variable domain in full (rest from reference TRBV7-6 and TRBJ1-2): GAGVSQSPRYKVTKRGQDVALRCDPISGHVSLYWYRQALGQGPEFLTYFNYEAQQDKSGLPNDRFSAERPEGSISTLTIQRTEQRDSAMYRCASSLDSNYGYTFGSGTRLTVV.